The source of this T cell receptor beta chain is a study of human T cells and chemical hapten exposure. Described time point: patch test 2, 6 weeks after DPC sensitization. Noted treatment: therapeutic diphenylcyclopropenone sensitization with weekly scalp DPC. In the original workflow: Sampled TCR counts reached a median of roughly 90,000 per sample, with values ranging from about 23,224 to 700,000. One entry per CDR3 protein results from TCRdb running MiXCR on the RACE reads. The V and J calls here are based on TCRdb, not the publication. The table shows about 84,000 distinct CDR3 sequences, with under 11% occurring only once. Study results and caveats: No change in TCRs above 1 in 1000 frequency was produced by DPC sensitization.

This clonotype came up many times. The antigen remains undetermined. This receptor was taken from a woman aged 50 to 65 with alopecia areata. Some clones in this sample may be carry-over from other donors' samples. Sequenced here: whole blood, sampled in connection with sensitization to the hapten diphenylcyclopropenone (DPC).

The DNA for the CDR3 is TGTGCCAGCAAAAGTCCAGAGCGAGCCTACGAGCAGTACTTC. Translating it yields CASKSPERAYEQYF. The genes are TRBV6-2 or TRBV6-3 and TRBJ2-7, with D hard to call. Trimming left V 7 bases short and J 2 bases short, with 15 bases between. This CDR3 region has 14 residues. Germline V lookup: CDR1 MNHEY, CDR2 SVGEGT.